The rows below give T cell receptor beta chains drawn from one sample of a study of cytomegalovirus exposure and HLA in healthy donors. Only in-frame clones appear in the TCRdb table, and some are missing; sequencing was by immunoSEQ multiplex PCR. This repertoire shows 100,000 to 150,000 clones, roughly four fifths found once; its top ten account for under 6.5%. Sequencing was done on a sample of PBMCs. The receptor source for this set is a woman aged 50 to 65 in good health and CMV-seropositive. CDR3s include the opening cysteine and the closing phenylalanine or tryptophan. D genes are given only for firm matches. The size field is filled for only some rows; it gives once, few, many or a size class.

j_call clone_size d_call v_call cdr3_aa cdr3_nt
TRBJ1-5 NA NA TRBV6-6 CASSSRDQPQHF TGTGCCAGCAGTAGCCGGGATCAGCCCCAGCATTTT
TRBJ2-7 NA NA TRBV19 CASSMGGAYEQYF TGTGCCAGTAGTATGGGAGGAGCCTACGAGCAGTACTTC
TRBJ2-3 NA TRBD1 TRBV5-1 CASSGTGTGADTQYF TGCGCCAGCAGCGGCACCGGGACAGGGGCGGATACGCAGTATTTT
TRBJ1-2 NA NA TRBV6-5 CASSYSISDSYGYTF TGTGCCAGCAGTTACTCGATTTCTGACAGCTATGGCTACACCTTC
TRBJ2-2 NA TRBD2 TRBV12-5 CASGPREGDGELFF TGTGCTAGTGGTCCCCGGGAGGGGGACGGGGAGCTGTTTTTT
TRBJ1-5 once NA TRBV30 CAWATGLPPRLNQPQHF TGTGCCTGGGCGACGGGACTTCCCCCGCGACTCAATCAGCCCCAGCATTTT
TRBJ2-6 NA NA TRBV4-2 CASSQEEGGSSGANVLTF TGTGCCAGCAGCCAAGAAGAGGGGGGGAGCTCTGGGGCCAACGTCCTGACTTTC
TRBJ2-7 NA TRBD1 TRBV29-1 CSVGPDRGASSYEQYF TGCAGCGTCGGCCCGGACAGGGGGGCCAGCTCCTACGAGCAGTACTTC
TRBJ2-7 NA NA TRBV20-1 CSASDGVQYF TGCAGTGCTAGTGACGGAGTCCAGTACTTC
TRBJ1-5 NA TRBD1 TRBV2 CASSARQGGDSNQPQHF TGTGCCAGCAGTGCCCGACAGGGTGGGGATAGCAATCAGCCCCAGCATTTT
TRBJ2-5 NA TRBD2 TRBV9 CASSATGTSGVETQYF TGTGCCAGCAGCGCCACCGGGACTAGCGGGGTAGAGACCCAGTACTTC
TRBJ1-4 NA TRBD1 TRBV27 CASSLSWDSPLNEKLFF TGTGCCAGCAGTTTATCCTGGGACAGCCCTTTGAATGAAAAACTGTTTTTT
TRBJ2-3 NA TRBD2 TRBV30 CAWSRQRGGRADTQYF TGTGCCTGGAGTCGCCAGCGGGGGGGCCGTGCAGATACGCAGTATTTT
TRBJ2-5 NA TRBD1 TRBV9 CASSEGAGQETQYF TGTGCCAGCAGCGAGGGGGCGGGCCAAGAGACCCAGTACTTC
TRBJ2-7 NA NA TRBV4-2 CASSQGARQSYEQYF TGTGCCAGCAGCCAAGGGGCTCGACAGTCCTACGAGCAGTACTTC
TRBJ2-3 NA NA TRBV5-1 CASSLVSEGTQYF TGCGCCAGCAGCTTGGTCTCAGAGGGTACGCAGTATTTT
TRBJ2-2 NA NA TRBV14 CASSQVLGRNTGELFF TGTGCCAGCAGCCAAGTCCTCGGTCGGAACACCGGGGAGCTGTTTTTT
TRBJ2-3 NA NA TRBV5-6 CASGGTYSRTQYF TGTGCCAGCGGCGGGACTTACAGTAGGACGCAGTATTTT
TRBJ2-1 NA NA TRBV18 CASSPFGNEQFF TGTGCCAGCTCACCGTTCGGGAATGAGCAGTTCTTC
TRBJ2-1 NA NA TRBV7-2 CASSLGRGGEQFF TGTGCCAGCAGCTTAGGAAGGGGGGGCGAGCAGTTCTTC
TRBJ2-1 NA TRBD2 TRBV5-1 CASSPSGGGGREQFF TGCGCCAGCAGCCCAAGCGGGGGGGGAGGGCGAGAGCAGTTCTTC
TRBJ1-6 NA NA TRBV6-9 CASSYSDNRNSPLHF TGTGCCAGCAGTTATTCGGATAACAGGAATTCACCCCTCCACTTT
TRBJ2-7 NA TRBD1 TRBV27 CASRTGVEQYF TGTGCCAGCAGGACAGGGGTCGAGCAGTACTTC
TRBJ1-4 NA TRBD1 TRBV6-5 CASSNRGLGKLFF TGTGCCAGCAGTAACAGGGGGCTCGGAAAACTGTTTTTT
TRBJ2-3 NA TRBD2 TRBV9 CASSVSAGGNTDTQYF TGTGCCAGCAGCGTGAGTGCGGGGGGCAACACAGATACGCAGTATTTT
TRBJ1-3 NA TRBD1 TRBV6-1 CASSLQDRGGNTIYF TGTGCCAGCAGTCTCCAGGACAGGGGAGGAAACACCATATATTTT
TRBJ1-1 NA NA TRBV20-1 CSARVITEAFF TGCAGTGCTAGAGTCATCACTGAAGCTTTCTTT
TRBJ2-6 NA TRBD1 TRBV25-1 CASSAGTGFYPGANVLTF TGTGCCAGCAGTGCCGGGACAGGGTTTTATCCGGGGGCCAACGTCCTGACTTTC
TRBJ2-3 NA NA TRBV20-1 CSHSDLDTQYF TGCAGTCACTCCGATCTAGATACGCAGTATTTT
TRBJ1-1 NA NA TRBV5-1 CASSRGREATEAFF TGCGCCAGCAGCCGCGGGAGGGAGGCCACTGAAGCTTTCTTT